Presented here are 29 T cell receptor beta chains from one specimen sequenced in a study of Ad26.COV2.S vaccination and SARS-CoV-2 variants. Documented treatment: roughly 18 received Ad26.COV2.S at low or high dose, single or two shots; about five received placebo; per-sample allocation not given. Sampling occurred on day 63 after the first vaccine or placebo injection. Generated by immunoSEQ multiplex PCR, the TCRdb table keeps only in-frame clones and is missing some. Among roughly 680,000 clones listed, roughly nine tenths were seen once. Sequenced material: peripheral blood, taken in a trial of Ad26.COV2.S vaccine versus placebo. The origin of the receptors is a person aged 18-65 years who received the Ad26.COV2.S COVID-19 vaccine or a placebo.

The rearrangement joins TRBV4-3 to TRBJ2-7; no firm D call. The CDR3 has 15 residues. The V gene's germline CDR1 is LGHNA and CDR2 YSLEER. Trimming removed 0 bases from V and 0 bases from J, with 9 bases in between. The CDR3 sequence is CASSQEENPSYEQYF. CDR3 bases: TGCGCCAGCAGCCAAGAGGAGAACCCCTCCTACGAGCAGTACTTC.

The chain combines TRBV6-6 with TRBJ1-5; 9 nucleotides agree with TRBD1. The trim removed 8 bases at V and 4 bases at J, leaving 9 bases unmatched. The germline V gene encodes CDR1 MNHNY and CDR2 SVGAGI (reference sequence). The CDR3 sequence is 15 residues long. The CDR3 protein is CASGSYGTGNQPQHF. The CDR3 nucleotides read TGTGCCAGCGGAAGTTACGGGACAGGGAATCAGCCCCAGCATTTT.

The J gene is TRBJ2-6, the V gene TRBV27; no clear D. Germline CDR1 is MNHEY and CDR2 is SMNVEV (reference sequence). Trimming pared 6 bases from V and 3 bases from J, leaving 15 bases between. The CDR3 runs 16 residues. CDR3 protein: CASSRSPSSGANVLTF. Here the CDR3 DNA reads TGTGCCAGCAGCCGATCTCCCTCTAGTGGGGCCAACGTCCTGACTTTC.

The rearrangement uses TRBV9 and TRBJ2-2; D may be TRBD1 (6 bases). Germline CDR1 reads SGDLS; CDR2 reads YYNGEE. V lost 3 bases and J lost 2, with 17 bases in between. This CDR3 spans 17 amino acids. CDR3 residues: CASSGARGHLNTGELFF. CDR3 nucleotide sequence: TGTGCCAGCAGCGGAGCCAGGGGTCATTTAAACACCGGGGAGCTGTTTTTT.

The chain couples TRBV7-2 to TRBJ1-1, with a tentative D call TRBD1 (6 bases). The germline V gene encodes CDR1 SGHTA and CDR2 FQGNSA. The CDR3 consists of 15 residues. The V gene lost 3 bases and the J gene lost 3 bases, with 14 bases spanning the gap. The CDR3 is CASSFQGTQHTEAFF. DNA of the CDR3: TGTGCCAGCAGCTTTCAAGGGACACAACACACTGAAGCTTTCTTT.

The chain joins TRBV18 to TRBJ2-7; either TRBD1 or TRBD2 may fit D (5 bases each). The CDR3 runs to 14 residues. The germline V gene encodes CDR1 KGHSH and CDR2 LQKENI. V lost 2 bases, J lost 11 bases, and 19 bases lay in between. The CDR3: CASSPISRGSSEYF. The CDR3 DNA follows: TGTGCCAGCTCACCAATATCGAGGGGCAGTTCGGAGTACTTC. Full variable domain (remainder filled in from reference TRBV18 and TRBJ2-7): NAGVMQNPRHLVRRRGQEARLRCSPMKGHSHVYWYRQLPEEGLKFMVYLQKENIIDESGMPKERFSAEFPKEGPSILRIQQVVRGDSAAYFCASSPISRGSSEYFGPGTRLTVT.

About this clone itself: Within the sample, other DNA sequences also encode this same CDR3. The chain employs TRBV5-6 and TRBJ1-5, with D possibly TRBD1 on 5 matching bases. CDR1 and CDR2 (germline): SGHDT, YYEEEE. The CDR3 contains 14 residues. V lost 4 bases, J lost 2 bases, and 10 bases lay in between. The CDR3 nucleotides read TGTGCCAGCAGCCCTGGGGGTGGCAATCAGCCCCAGCATTTT. The encoded protein is CASSPGGGNQPQHF.

This chain links TRBV7-9 with TRBJ2-7; 15 positions match TRBD2. V shed 5 bases, J shed 6 bases, and the junction held 5 bases outside the gene matches. The CDR3 totals 15 residues. Germline V gene data show CDR1 as SEHNR and CDR2 as FQNEAQ (reference sequence). The CDR3: CASSKGLAGGGEQYF. Written as DNA, the CDR3 is TGTGCCAGCAGCAAGGGACTAGCGGGAGGTGGCGAGCAGTACTTC.

CDR3 in amino acids: CSARGEGQYF. In DNA, the CDR3 is TGCAGTGCTAGAGGAGAGGGGCAGTATTTT. The chain couples TRBV20-1 to TRBJ2-3, with D possibly TRBD2 on 5 matching bases. The germline gives CDR1 DFQATT, CDR2 SNEGSKA (reference sequence). The CDR3 runs 10 residues. V shed 1 base and J shed 11 bases, with 7 bases lying between them.

This sequence joins TRBV7-9 and TRBJ1-3; 7 nucleotides line up with TRBD1. This CDR3 is built from 14 residues. Germline assignment: CDR1 SEHNR and CDR2 FQNEAQ (reference sequence). Trimming at V came to 4 bases and at J to 4 bases, leaving 4 bases not matched to a gene. The CDR3 nucleotides read TGTGCCAGCAGCTGGGACAGAGAGGGAAACACCATATATTTT. Its translation: CASSWDREGNTIYF.

This sequence joins TRBV2 and TRBJ2-7; D perhaps matches TRBD2 (6 bases). This CDR3 region has 15 residues. V was shortened by 0 bases and J by 1 base, with 10 bases between the two germline ends. Germline V CDR1 and CDR2: SNHLY, FYNNEI. The CDR3 DNA reads TGTGCCAGCAGTGAAGCGGCTAGCGCATCCTACGAGCAGTACTTC. Translation: CASSEAASASYEQYF.

This chain connects TRBV5-1 to TRBJ2-1; perhaps TRBD1 as D (6 bases). The V and J ends lost 6 bases and 7 bases respectively, with 8 bases between them. The CDR3 loop spans 11 amino acids. The germline V gene has CDR1 SGHRS and CDR2 YFSETQ. The CDR3 nucleotides are TGCGCCAGCAACCAGGGGAATGAGCAGTTCTTC. Translation gives CASNQGNEQFF.

This clone was counted a single time. The chain uses TRBV5-6 and TRBJ2-1; D call uncertain. The CDR3 runs to 15 residues. CDR1 and CDR2 from the germline V gene are SGHDT and YYEEEE. Trimming shortened V by 0 bases and J by 3 bases, and 10 bases separated the two germline ends. CDR3 protein: CASSLGQVLYNEQFF. In nucleotides, the CDR3 is TGTGCCAGCAGCTTGGGGCAGGTCCTCTACAATGAGCAGTTCTTC.

V usage is TRBV19 and J usage is TRBJ1-5; D uncertain. V lost 3 bases, J lost 6 bases, and 9 bases lay in between. This CDR3 has 13 amino acids. Germline V gene sequence: CDR1 LNHDA, CDR2 SQIVND (reference sequence). The DNA of the CDR3 is TGTGCCAGTAGTATGCAGGACGGTCAGCCCCAGCATTTT. It codes for CASSMQDGQPQHF.

This chain uses TRBV11-2 with TRBJ1-1; D not resolved. The CDR3 length is 14 residues. V lost 3 bases and J 0 bases, leaving 8 bases between the germline ends. Germline CDR1 reads SGHAT; CDR2 reads FQNNGV. The CDR3 DNA reads TGTGCCAGCAGCTTGTTCCAGGTGAACACTGAAGCTTTCTTT. Its protein product is CASSLFQVNTEAFF. The full variable domain, its missing parts supplied by reference TRBV11-2 and TRBJ1-1, is EAGVAQSPRYKIIEKRQSVAFWCNPISGHATLYWYQQILGQGPKLLIQFQNNGVVDDSQLPKDRFSAERLKGVDSTLKIQPAKLEDSAVYLCASSLFQVNTEAFFGQGTRLTVV.

This clone was seen only once. V usage is TRBV24-1 and J usage is TRBJ2-1, with D maybe TRBD2 (6 bases). Trimming removed 2 bases at V and 5 bases at J, with 15 bases between. The CDR3 has 16 amino acids. CDR1 is KGHDR and CDR2 is SFDVKD in the germline V gene. CDR3 bases: TGTGCCACCAGTGATTCAAGAGGACTACCGAACAATGAGCAGTTCTTC. This gives the protein CATSDSRGLPNNEQFF.

This chain uses TRBV7-2 with TRBJ2-1, with 8 bases identical to TRBD2. This CDR3 is 16 amino acids long. The germline CDR1 and CDR2 sequences are SGHTA and FQGNSA. J gave up 8 bases and V 5 bases, and 14 bases lay outside the gene matches. The CDR3 here is CASSGTGTRFGDEQFF. CDR3 nucleotides: TGTGCCAGCAGCGGAACCGGGACTAGATTTGGGGATGAGCAGTTCTTC.

This rearrangement joins TRBV6-5 to TRBJ2-1; TRBD1 matches 7 bases. V trimming: 5 bases; J trimming: 7 bases; junction bases outside the gene matches: 8. Per germline, CDR1 MNHEY and CDR2 SVGAGI. There are 14 residues in the CDR3. CDR3 DNA sequence: TGTGCCAGCAGTCCGGGACAGTTAACTAATGAGCAGTTCTTC. It codes for CASSPGQLTNEQFF.

This clone was observed a few times. The chain has TRBV7-6 and TRBJ2-5, with D possibly being TRBD1 (6 bases). From germline, CDR1 is SGHVS and CDR2 FNYEAQ. CDR3 size: 13 residues. V was shortened by 4 bases and J by 5 bases, with 11 bases between the two germline ends. CDR3 amino acids: CASSYTGLETQYF. CDR3 DNA: TGTGCCAGCAGCTATACAGGGTTGGAGACCCAGTACTTC.

This clone was seen a few times. V gene TRBV10-3 combines with J gene TRBJ2-7; 10 bases are a match to TRBD1. This CDR3 contains 13 residues. Germline CDR1 reads ENHRY; CDR2 reads SYGVKD. Trimming cost V 7 bases and J 4 bases; bases outside gene matches: 4. CDR3 protein: CAIMGQGTYEQYF. CDR3 nucleotide sequence: TGTGCCATCATGGGACAGGGGACGTACGAGCAGTACTTC.

The chain joins TRBV2 to TRBJ2-1, with D possibly matching TRBD2 (6 bases). CDR3 length equals 11 residues. V was cut by 6 bases and J by 6 bases, with 6 bases left in between. Germline assignment: CDR1 SNHLY and CDR2 FYNNEI. The CDR3 region has the DNA TGTGCCAGCAGGGGGGGCAATGAGCAGTTCTTC. Its translation is CASRGGNEQFF.

This chain connects TRBV9 to TRBJ1-4; D might be TRBD1 (5 bases). Germline V gene data show CDR1 as SGDLS and CDR2 as YYNGEE. This CDR3 has 15 residues. V lost 4 bases and J lost 5, with 15 bases in between. CDR3 in DNA: TGTGCCAGCAGCTCTGTCGGCACAGGCAATGAAAAACTGTTTTTT. Protein sequence: CASSSVGTGNEKLFF.

The chain recombines TRBV9 with TRBJ2-3, with 7 bases identical to TRBD2. Germline V gene sequence: CDR1 SGDLS, CDR2 YYNGEE. The CDR3 is 16 amino acids. Trimming at V came to 4 bases and at J to 3 bases, leaving 11 bases not matched to a gene. CDR3 region: CASSSRGGEGTDTQYF. CDR3 nucleotide sequence: TGTGCCAGCAGCTCGAGGGGAGGGGAAGGGACAGATACGCAGTATTTT.

The chain combines TRBV30 with TRBJ1-2; D ambiguous. The germline gives CDR1 GTSNPN, CDR2 SVGIG (reference sequence). This CDR3 region has 16 residues. The V end was cut by 0 bases, the J end by 8 bases, with 22 bases between. The CDR3 loop reads CAWSVRVVPTRAGYTF. DNA of the CDR3: TGTGCCTGGAGTGTAAGAGTAGTCCCAACAAGAGCGGGCTACACCTTC.

The V call is TRBV5-1, the J call TRBJ2-3; 7 bases map to TRBD2. The CDR3 totals 15 residues. V was clipped by 4 bases and J by 4 bases; unmatched bases: 9. Looked up from germline, CDR1 is SGHRS and CDR2 is YFSETQ. Written as DNA, the CDR3 is TGCGCCAGCAGCACCCTTGGGGGGGGAGCAGATACGCAGTATTTT. Its translation: CASSTLGGGADTQYF.

This sequence joins TRBV12-5 and TRBJ1-1, with D perhaps TRBD1 (5 bases). This CDR3 comprises 14 residues. Trimming stripped 4 bases from V and 0 bases from J, with 9 bases between. The germline V gene has CDR1 LGHNT and CDR2 FRNRAP. The CDR3 region has the DNA TGTGCTAGTGGTTGGGGGGGGTTGAACACTGAAGCTTTCTTT. Amino acids: CASGWGGLNTEAFF.

This chain connects TRBV5-6 to TRBJ1-2, with D unclear. Trimming shortened V by 6 bases and J by 2 bases, and 14 bases separated the two germline ends. CDR1 is SGHDT and CDR2 is YYEEEE in the germline V gene. This CDR3 region has 14 residues. CDR3 sequence: CASTYWAANYGYTF. In nucleotides, the CDR3 is TGTGCCAGCACCTATTGGGCTGCGAACTATGGCTACACCTTC.

A remark on this clone: A much larger clone differs by one base, so this may be a read error. The chain has TRBV6-4 and TRBJ2-3; 8 nucleotides line up with TRBD1. Germline CDR1 reads MRHNA; CDR2 reads SNTAGT. Trimming cost V 5 bases and J 1 base; bases outside gene matches: 2. The CDR3 runs to 14 residues. The CDR3 nucleotides are TGTGCCAGCAGTTCGACAGGGGGCACAGATACGCAGTATTTT. It specifies CASSSTGGTDTQYF.

The count of this clone is one. The V gene is TRBV5-1, the J gene TRBJ2-2; 9 bases are a match to TRBD1. CDR1 SGHRS and CDR2 YFSETQ come from the germline V gene. The CDR3 is 16 residues long. J was trimmed by 5 bases and V by 5 bases; bases with no gene match: 10. CDR3 bases: TGCGCCAGCAGGAAGGCCGGGACAGGGTCAACCGGGGAGCTGTTTTTT. Translating gives CASRKAGTGSTGELFF.